This T cell receptor (beta chain) derives from a study of blood T cell repertoires in COVID-19. The CDR3 runs 13 residues. Germline CDR1 reads SGHTA; CDR2 reads FQGNSA. Trimming took 5 bases from V and 2 from J, leaving 10 bases between them. Here immunoSEQ multiplex PCR was the method, and the copy in TCRdb shows in-frame clones only, minus some. The table lists roughly 190,000 clones, about 81% of them singletons. This chain links TRBV7-2 with TRBJ2-7, with D possibly being TRBD2 (6 bases). The sequencing sample was made of peripheral blood. The source of this sequence is a woman aged 60-75 years with COVID-19, enrolled during active disease. In nucleotides, the CDR3 is TGTGCCAGCAGCCTCGGGAGCGCCTACGAGCAGTACTTC. Protein product: CASSLGSAYEQYF.